The 30 T cell receptor beta chains presented below share a single source sample, sequenced in a study of blood T cell repertoires in COVID-19. Repertoires were generated with immunoSEQ multiplex PCR, while TCRdb's copy carries only in-frame clones and drops some. The sample has about 98,000 clones, about 91% seen once; the top ten hold around 4.4%. Input material: peripheral blood. The receptors come from a man younger than 30 with acute or convalescent COVID-19.

This clone was detected only once. The V call is TRBV11-2, the J call TRBJ1-1, with 7 positions matching TRBD1. Per germline, CDR1 SGHAT and CDR2 FQNNGV. V lost 6 bases to trimming and J lost 0 bases; unmatched junction nucleotides: 4. The CDR3 runs 14 residues. The DNA for the CDR3 is TGTGCCAGCAGGCGGGACAGATTGAACACTGAAGCTTTCTTT. Translated: CASRRDRLNTEAFF.

V gene TRBV12-5 combines with J gene TRBJ1-4, with 9 bases aligning to TRBD1. V gave up 2 bases and J gave up 7 bases; unmatched junction bases: 11. CDR3 length equals 17 residues. Germline assignment: CDR1 LGHNT and CDR2 FRNRAP. The CDR3 loop is CASGLLPGQGRSEKLFF. In DNA form, the CDR3 reads TGTGCTAGTGGTTTGTTGCCGGGACAGGGTCGGAGTGAAAAACTGTTTTTT.

The chain couples TRBV27 to TRBJ1-4, with 11 positions matching TRBD1. With 6 bases clipped from V and 8 bases from J, the junction kept 11 bases outside the gene matches. The CDR3 length is 16 residues. Germline V gene lookup returns CDR1 MNHEY and CDR2 SMNVEV (reference sequence). CDR3 sequence reads: CASSGTWDRGEEKLFF. The DNA of the CDR3 is TGTGCCAGCAGCGGTACCTGGGACAGGGGGGAGGAAAAACTGTTTTTT.

This chain links TRBV5-4 with TRBJ1-4, with unresolved D. CDR3 length equals 15 residues. Deletions cut 4 bases from V and 0 bases from J, with 10 bases between. The germline V gene encodes CDR1 SGHNT and CDR2 YYREEE (reference sequence). DNA for the CDR3: TGTGCCAGCAGCCTCGGAGGAACAACTAATGAAAAACTGTTTTTT. It yields the protein CASSLGGTTNEKLFF.

This sequence joins TRBV18 and TRBJ1-1; possibly TRBD1 for D (6 bases). V lost 3 bases and J lost 1, with 15 bases in between. The CDR3 sequence is 16 residues long. Looked up from germline, CDR1 is KGHSH and CDR2 is LQKENI. The CDR3 sequence is CASSPKKGEQNTEAFF. The CDR3 nucleotides are TGTGCCAGCTCACCGAAGAAGGGGGAGCAGAACACTGAAGCTTTCTTT. Filled out from reference TRBV18 and TRBJ1-1, the complete variable domain reads NAGVMQNPRHLVRRRGQEARLRCSPMKGHSHVYWYRQLPEEGLKFMVYLQKENIIDESGMPKERFSAEFPKEGPSILRIQQVVRGDSAAYFCASSPKKGEQNTEAFFGQGTRLTVV.

This rearrangement joins TRBV14 to TRBJ1-4; 8 bases map to TRBD1. After removal of 3 bases from V and 11 bases from J, the junction contained 17 bases not matched to a gene. CDR3 length equals 17 residues. Germline-derived CDR1 and CDR2 are SGHDN and FVKESK. The CDR3 bases are TGTGCCAGCAGCCACACTGCACCCGGGACAGGAATTGAGAAACTGTTTTTT. Translation gives CASSHTAPGTGIEKLFF.

The chain couples TRBV5-1 to TRBJ2-5; TRBD1 is a possible D gene (6 bases). The CDR3 extends over 14 amino acids. The ends were cut back, 2 bases at V and 2 bases at J, with 10 bases in the middle. In germline, CDR1 is SGHRS, CDR2 YFSETQ. CDR3 protein: CASSLGGMQETQYF. CDR3 DNA sequence: TGCGCCAGCAGCTTAGGGGGTATGCAAGAGACCCAGTACTTC.

The chain uses TRBV2 and TRBJ2-7; a possible D gene is TRBD1 (6 bases). Germline V gene data show CDR1 as SNHLY and CDR2 as FYNNEI. V was shortened by 4 bases and J by 4 bases, with 17 bases between the two germline ends. The CDR3 is 15 amino acids. The DNA of the CDR3 is TGTGCCAGCAGTGGCCCACAGGGACCGGGGTACGAGCAGTACTTC. Its translation is CASSGPQGPGYEQYF.

The chain couples TRBV2 to TRBJ1-1, with a weak D call TRBD1 (5 bases). V lost 6 bases and J 4 bases, leaving 15 bases between the germline ends. The CDR3 runs to 14 residues. CDR1 is SNHLY, CDR2 FYNNEI, per germline. The CDR3 coding sequence is TGTGCCAGCAGATCAGGGTATTTGAGCACTGAAGCTTTCTTT. It encodes CASRSGYLSTEAFF. The full variable domain, completed using reference TRBV2 and TRBJ1-1, is EPEVTQTPSHQVTQMGQEVILRCVPISNHLYFYWYRQILGQKVEFLVSFYNNEISEKSEIFDDQFSVERPDGSNFTLKIRSTKLEDSAMYFCASRSGYLSTEAFFGQGTRLTVV.

Written as DNA, the CDR3 is TGCGCCAGCAGCCAACTACAGGGGAGTTTCGGGACTTCACCCCTCCACTTT. This translates into CASSQLQGSFGTSPLHF. The rearrangement links TRBV4-1 to TRBJ1-6, with 7 bases lining up with TRBD1. V shed 2 bases, J shed 9 bases, and the junction held 13 bases outside the gene matches. Germline CDR1 and CDR2: MGHRA and YSYEKL. The CDR3 spans 17 residues.

The chain combines TRBV6-5 with TRBJ2-2; 8 nucleotides agree with TRBD2. The CDR3 has 14 amino acids. The germline CDR1 and CDR2 sequences are MNHEY and SVGAGI. J was trimmed by 6 bases and V by 6 bases; bases with no gene match: 6. CDR3 sequence: CASRGRLASGELFF. CDR3 in DNA: TGTGCCAGCAGGGGTAGACTAGCGTCCGGGGAGCTGTTTTTT.

J is TRBJ2-2 and V is TRBV3-1 (or the pseudogene TRBV3-2), with TRBD1 matching 9 bases. This CDR3 is built from 15 residues. With V trimmed by 2 bases and J by 6 bases, 4 bases remained unmatched. Germline CDR1 reads LGHDT; CDR2 reads YNNKEL (reference sequence). The CDR3, as DNA: TGTGCCAGCAGCCAAAAGGGGACAGGGTCCGGGGAGCTGTTTTTT. It specifies CASSQKGTGSGELFF.

The chain is built from TRBV6-5 and TRBJ2-5, with D possibly matching TRBD1 (6 bases). The V gene lost 10 bases and the J gene lost 4 bases, with 13 bases spanning the gap. This CDR3 comprises 12 residues. Germline CDR1 and CDR2: MNHEY and SVGAGI. CDR3 residues: CATRDTRETQYF. The CDR3 DNA sequence: TGTGCCACCCGGGACACTCGAGAGACCCAGTACTTC.

The chain uses TRBV14 and TRBJ2-7, with 8 bases matching TRBD1. Germline V gene data show CDR1 as SGHDN and CDR2 as FVKESK. The junction had 6 bases not matched to a gene; V was cut back by 0 bases and J by 2 bases. The CDR3 loop spans 16 amino acids. CDR3 in DNA: TGTGCCAGCAGCCAAGATTGGGGACAGGCGCCCTACGAGCAGTACTTC. It codes for CASSQDWGQAPYEQYF.

The J gene is TRBJ1-1, the V gene TRBV19; 9 bases match TRBD1. The CDR3 sequence is 15 residues long. After removal of 5 bases from V and 2 bases from J, the junction contained 6 bases not matched to a gene. Germline V gene data show CDR1 as LNHDA and CDR2 as SQIVND (reference sequence). CDR3 sequence (DNA): TGTGCCAGTAGTTTCCTGACAGGGGGAAACACTGAAGCTTTCTTT. The encoded protein is CASSFLTGGNTEAFF. Variable domain in full (rest from reference TRBV19 and TRBJ1-1): DGGITQSPKYLFRKEGQNVTLSCEQNLNHDAMYWYRQDPGQGLRLIYYSQIVNDFQKGDIAEGYSVSREKKESFPLTVTSAQKNPTAFYLCASSFLTGGNTEAFFGQGTRLTVV.

The chain couples TRBV6-5 to TRBJ1-6; tentatively, D is TRBD1 (5 bases). Trimming cost V 6 bases and J 7 bases, with 16 bases left between them. The CDR3 has 15 amino acids. Germline CDR1 and CDR2: MNHEY and SVGAGI. CDR3 region: CASSPTGGWNSPLHF. DNA for the CDR3: TGTGCCAGCAGCCCGACGGGGGGATGGAATTCACCCCTCCACTTT.

The chain joins TRBV4-2 to TRBJ2-7; possibly TRBD2 for D (5 bases). Trimming took off 0 bases at V and 7 bases at J, with 13 bases between the two ends. This CDR3 region has 14 residues. Germline loops: CDR1 LGHNA, CDR2 YNFKEQ. The CDR3 nucleotides are TGTGCCAGCAGCCAAGATCAGGAGGCCAAGGAGCAGTACTTC. It codes for CASSQDQEAKEQYF.

The V and J genes are TRBV12-5 and TRBJ1-2; D remains unclear. The CDR3 is made up of 13 amino acids. CDR1 LGHNT and CDR2 FRNRAP come from the germline V gene. With 5 bases removed from V and 6 bases from J, the gap between germline ends came to 13 bases. CDR3: CASGSPGWNGYTF. DNA of the CDR3: TGTGCTAGTGGTAGTCCCGGGTGGAATGGCTACACCTTC.

J is TRBJ2-3 and V is TRBV5-5; TRBD2 agrees at 7 bases. The CDR3 is 16 amino acids. Trimming removed 4 bases from V and 6 bases from J; junction bases left unmatched: 14. From germline, CDR1 is SGHKS and CDR2 YYEKEE (reference sequence). In DNA, the CDR3 is TGTGCCAGCAGCATGGGCGGGGGAAGTTTATACGATACGCAGTATTTT. The encoded protein is CASSMGGGSLYDTQYF.

This clone was recorded only once. The chain combines TRBV3-1 (or the pseudogene TRBV3-2) with TRBJ1-2; 7 positions agree with TRBD1. The CDR3 length is 14 residues. Germline V gives CDR1 LGHDT, CDR2 YNNKEL (reference sequence). The V segment lost 2 bases and the J segment 6 bases; nucleotides outside the gene matches: 6. The CDR3 coding sequence is TGTGCCAGCAGCCAAAGGGGGCGGGGCGATGGCTACACCTTC. Translation: CASSQRGRGDGYTF.

The gene calls are TRBV3-1 (or the pseudogene TRBV3-2) and TRBJ2-3; 7 bases match TRBD2. After removal of 2 bases from V and 0 bases from J, the junction contained 2 bases not matched to a gene. The length of the CDR3 is 15 residues. Per germline, CDR1 LGHDT and CDR2 YNNKEL (reference sequence). CDR3 loop: CASSQISGSTDTQYF. DNA for the CDR3: TGTGCCAGCAGCCAAATTAGCGGGAGCACAGATACGCAGTATTTT.

This rearrangement joins TRBV29-1 to TRBJ1-1, with 7 nucleotides matching TRBD1. The CDR3 runs 13 residues. Germline loops: CDR1 SQVTM, CDR2 ANQGSEA. Losses at the gene ends were 6 bases for V and 0 bases for J; bases not matched to a gene: 4. CDR3 bases: TGCAGCGTAGGGACAGACATGAACACTGAAGCTTTCTTT. Its protein product is CSVGTDMNTEAFF. Drawing the rest from reference TRBV29-1 and TRBJ1-1, the complete variable domain is SAVISQKPSRDICQRGTSLTIQCQVDSQVTMMFWYRQQPGQSLTLIATANQGSEATYESGFVIDKFPISRPNLTFSTLTVSNMSPEDSSIYLCSVGTDMNTEAFFGQGTRLTVV.

This chain uses TRBV27 with TRBJ2-7; maybe TRBD1 (6 bases). This CDR3 is built from 15 residues. Trimming cost V 5 bases and J 3 bases, with 17 bases left between them. Germline assignment: CDR1 MNHEY and CDR2 SMNVEV (reference sequence). The CDR3 region is CASSLRTVRGYEQYF. CDR3 nucleotides: TGTGCCAGCAGTCTAAGGACAGTTAGGGGCTACGAGCAGTACTTC.

V and J are TRBV5-6 and TRBJ2-5, with D unclear. The length of the CDR3 is 14 residues. The ends were cut back, 0 bases at V and 3 bases at J, with 9 bases in the middle. CDR1 is SGHDT and CDR2 is YYEEEE in the germline V gene. CDR3 amino acids: CASSLASREETQYF. As DNA, the CDR3 is TGTGCCAGCAGCTTGGCCTCACGGGAAGAGACCCAGTACTTC.

This clone was seen just once. J is TRBJ2-3 and V is TRBV7-2; unclear D gene. Trimming stripped 1 base from V and 4 bases from J, with 12 bases between. CDR1 and CDR2 (germline): SGHTA, FQGNSA. This CDR3 region has 15 residues. The CDR3 is CASSLELLSSDTQYF. As DNA, the CDR3 is TGTGCCAGCAGCTTAGAGTTGCTATCCTCAGATACGCAGTATTTT.

The CDR3 region is CASSQDRTTRYEQYF. The CDR3 nucleotides read TGTGCCAGCAGCCAAGATAGGACAACACGCTACGAGCAGTACTTC. The V gene is TRBV4-2, the J gene TRBJ2-7, with D possibly being TRBD1 (5 bases). The CDR3 length is 15 residues. Germline V lookup: CDR1 LGHNA, CDR2 YNFKEQ. V gave up 0 bases and J gave up 3 bases, with 12 bases separating them.

This sequence joins TRBV6-1 and TRBJ2-3; D is unclear. This CDR3 has 12 residues. Germline lookup yields CDR1 MNHNS and CDR2 SASEGT. The germline V and J ends were trimmed by 2 bases and 11 bases, with 11 bases remaining between them. The CDR3 bases are TGTGCCAGCAGTGAAATCCCGTCAGGGCAGTATTTT. Amino acids: CASSEIPSGQYF.

The chain uses TRBV4-2 and TRBJ2-7; 11 bases agree with TRBD2. V was clipped by 1 base and J by 5 bases; unmatched bases: 4. The CDR3 consists of 15 residues. Germline V gives CDR1 LGHNA, CDR2 YNFKEQ. As DNA, the CDR3 is TGTGCCAGCAGCCAAGGACTAGCGGGGCTCGACGAGCAGTACTTC. It codes for CASSQGLAGLDEQYF.

This chain joins TRBV6-5 and TRBJ1-5, with TRBD1 matching over 7 bases. The V gene end was trimmed by 6 bases and the J gene end by 4 bases; junction bases not matched to a gene: 6. The CDR3 sequence is 14 residues long. Germline CDR1 and CDR2: MNHEY and SVGAGI. The chain's CDR3 is CASSVPGGNQPQHF. For the CDR3, the DNA is TGTGCCAGCAGCGTGCCAGGGGGTAATCAGCCCCAGCATTTT.

The V gene is TRBV9, the J gene TRBJ1-1; D possibly corresponds to TRBD1 (6 bases). Deletions cut 5 bases from V and 0 bases from J, with 11 bases between. The CDR3 is 14 residues long. Germline V lookup: CDR1 SGDLS, CDR2 YYNGEE. The CDR3 region has the DNA TGTGCCAGCAGTGCAGACAGGATGAACACTGAAGCTTTCTTT. Protein product: CASSADRMNTEAFF. Combining the CDR3 with reference TRBV9 and TRBJ1-1 gives the whole variable domain DSGVTQTPKHLITATGQRVTLRCSPRSGDLSVYWYQQSLDQGLQFLIQYYNGEERAKGNILERFSAQQFPDLHSELNLSSLELGDSALYFCASSADRMNTEAFFGQGTRLTVV.